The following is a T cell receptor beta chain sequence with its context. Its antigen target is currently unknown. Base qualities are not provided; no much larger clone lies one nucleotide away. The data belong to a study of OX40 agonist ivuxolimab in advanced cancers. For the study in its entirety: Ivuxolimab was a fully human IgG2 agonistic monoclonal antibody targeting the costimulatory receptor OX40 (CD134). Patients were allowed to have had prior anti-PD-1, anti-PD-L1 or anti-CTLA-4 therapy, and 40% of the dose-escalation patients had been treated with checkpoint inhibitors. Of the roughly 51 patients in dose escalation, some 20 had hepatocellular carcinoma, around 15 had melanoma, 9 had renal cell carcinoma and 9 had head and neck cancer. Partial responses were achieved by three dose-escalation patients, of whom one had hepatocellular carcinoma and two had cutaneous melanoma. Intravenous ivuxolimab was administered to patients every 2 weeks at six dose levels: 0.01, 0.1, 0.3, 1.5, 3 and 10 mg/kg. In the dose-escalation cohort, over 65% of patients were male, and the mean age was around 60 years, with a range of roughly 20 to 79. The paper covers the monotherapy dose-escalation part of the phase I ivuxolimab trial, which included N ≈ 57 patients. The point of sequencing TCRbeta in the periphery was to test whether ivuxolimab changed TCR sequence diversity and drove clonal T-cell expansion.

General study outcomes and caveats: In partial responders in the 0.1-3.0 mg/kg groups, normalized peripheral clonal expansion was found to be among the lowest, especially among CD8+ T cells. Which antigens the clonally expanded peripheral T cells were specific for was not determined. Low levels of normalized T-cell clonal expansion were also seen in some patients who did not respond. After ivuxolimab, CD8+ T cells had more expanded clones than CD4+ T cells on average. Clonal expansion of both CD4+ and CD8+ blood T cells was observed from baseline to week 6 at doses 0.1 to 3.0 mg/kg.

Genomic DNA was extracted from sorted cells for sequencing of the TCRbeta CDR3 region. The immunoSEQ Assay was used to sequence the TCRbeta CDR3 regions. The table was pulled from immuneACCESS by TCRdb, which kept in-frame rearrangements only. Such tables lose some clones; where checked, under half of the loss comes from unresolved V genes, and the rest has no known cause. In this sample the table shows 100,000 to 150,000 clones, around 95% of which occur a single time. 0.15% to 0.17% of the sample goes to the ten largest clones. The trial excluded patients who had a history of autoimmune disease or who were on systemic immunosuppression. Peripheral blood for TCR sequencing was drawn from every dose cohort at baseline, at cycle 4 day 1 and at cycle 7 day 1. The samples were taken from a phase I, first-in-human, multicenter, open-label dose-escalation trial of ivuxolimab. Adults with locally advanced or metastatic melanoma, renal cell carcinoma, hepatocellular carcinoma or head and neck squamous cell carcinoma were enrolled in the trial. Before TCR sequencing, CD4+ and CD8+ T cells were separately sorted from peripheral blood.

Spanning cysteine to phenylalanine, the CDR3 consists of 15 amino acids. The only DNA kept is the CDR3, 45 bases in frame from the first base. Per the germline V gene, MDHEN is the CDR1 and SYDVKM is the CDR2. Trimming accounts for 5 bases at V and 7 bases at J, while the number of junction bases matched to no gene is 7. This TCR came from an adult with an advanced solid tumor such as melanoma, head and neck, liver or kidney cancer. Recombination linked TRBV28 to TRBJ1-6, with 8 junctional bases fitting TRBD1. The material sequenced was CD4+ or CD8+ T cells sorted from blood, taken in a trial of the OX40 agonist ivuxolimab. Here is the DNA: TGTGCCAGCAGTCTAAGAGGACAGGGCAATTCACCCCTCCACTTT. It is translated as CASSLRGQGNSPLHF.